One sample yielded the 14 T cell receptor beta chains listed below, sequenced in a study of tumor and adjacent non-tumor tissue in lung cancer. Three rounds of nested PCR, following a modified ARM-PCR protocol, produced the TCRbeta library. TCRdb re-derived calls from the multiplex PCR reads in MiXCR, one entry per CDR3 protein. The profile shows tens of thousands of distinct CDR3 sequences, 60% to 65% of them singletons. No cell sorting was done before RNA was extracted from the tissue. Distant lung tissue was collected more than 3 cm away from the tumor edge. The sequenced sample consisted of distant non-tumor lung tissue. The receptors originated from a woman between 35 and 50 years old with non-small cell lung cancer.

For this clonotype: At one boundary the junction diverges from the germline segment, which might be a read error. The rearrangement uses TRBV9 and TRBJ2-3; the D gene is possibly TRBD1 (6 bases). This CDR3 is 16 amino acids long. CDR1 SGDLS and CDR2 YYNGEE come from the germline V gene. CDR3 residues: CASSVAGAGVGDTEYF. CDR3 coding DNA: TGTGCCAGCAGCGTAGCCGGGGCAGGGGTGGGAGATACGGAGTATTTT.

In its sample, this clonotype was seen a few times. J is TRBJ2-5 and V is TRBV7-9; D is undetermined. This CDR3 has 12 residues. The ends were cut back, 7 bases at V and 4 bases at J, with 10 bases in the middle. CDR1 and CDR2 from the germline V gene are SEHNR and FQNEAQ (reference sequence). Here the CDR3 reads CASTPSRETQYF. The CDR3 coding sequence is TGTGCCAGCACCCCCAGCCGAGAGACCCAGTACTTC.

The CDR3 DNA follows: TGTGCCAGCGGACATAACTATGGCTACACCTTC. This codes for CASGHNYGYTF. The chain is built from TRBV28 and TRBJ1-2, with a tentative D call TRBD1 (5 bases). V was shortened by 8 bases and J by 1 base, with 5 bases between the two germline ends. The CDR3 sequence is 11 residues long. Germline assignment: CDR1 MDHEN and CDR2 SYDVKM.

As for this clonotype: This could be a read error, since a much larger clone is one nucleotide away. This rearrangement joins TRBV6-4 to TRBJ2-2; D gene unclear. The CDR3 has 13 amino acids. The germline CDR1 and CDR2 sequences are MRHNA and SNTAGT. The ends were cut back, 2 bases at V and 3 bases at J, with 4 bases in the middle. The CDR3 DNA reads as TGTGCCAGCAGTGACCTGGACACCGGGGAGCTGTTTTTT. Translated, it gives CASSDLDTGELFF.

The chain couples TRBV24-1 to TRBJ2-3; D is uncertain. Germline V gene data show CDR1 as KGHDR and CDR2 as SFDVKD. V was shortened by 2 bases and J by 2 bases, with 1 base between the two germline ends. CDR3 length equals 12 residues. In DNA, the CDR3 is TGTGCCACCAGTGATTCCACAGATACGCAGTATTTT. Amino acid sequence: CATSDSTDTQYF.

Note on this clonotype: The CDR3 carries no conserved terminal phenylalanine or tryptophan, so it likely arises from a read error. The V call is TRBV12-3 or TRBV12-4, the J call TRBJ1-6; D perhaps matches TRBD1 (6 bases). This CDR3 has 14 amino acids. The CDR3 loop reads CVSTLGQNNSPLHI. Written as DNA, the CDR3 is TGTGTCAGCACCCTGGGACAAAATAATTCACCCCTCCACATT.

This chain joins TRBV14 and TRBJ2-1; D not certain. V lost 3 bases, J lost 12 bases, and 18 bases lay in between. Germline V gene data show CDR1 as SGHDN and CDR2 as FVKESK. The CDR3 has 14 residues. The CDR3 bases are TGTGCCAGCAGCCAGTACGCTGCCGAGAGTGGGCAGTTCTTC. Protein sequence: CASSQYAAESGQFF. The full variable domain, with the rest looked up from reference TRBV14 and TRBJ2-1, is EAGVTQFPSHSVIEKGQTVTLRCDPISGHDNLYWYRRVMGKEIKFLLHFVKESKQDESGMPNNRFLAERTGGTYSTLKVQPAELEDSGVYFCASSQYAAESGQFFGPGTRLTVL.

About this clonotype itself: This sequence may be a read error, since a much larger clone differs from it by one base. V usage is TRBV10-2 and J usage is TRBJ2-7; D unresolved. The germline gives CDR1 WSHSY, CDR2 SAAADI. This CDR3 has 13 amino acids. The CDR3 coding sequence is TGCGCCAACAGTGAGAAGGAGTCTCGCAAGCAGTACTTC. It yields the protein CANSEKESRKQYF.

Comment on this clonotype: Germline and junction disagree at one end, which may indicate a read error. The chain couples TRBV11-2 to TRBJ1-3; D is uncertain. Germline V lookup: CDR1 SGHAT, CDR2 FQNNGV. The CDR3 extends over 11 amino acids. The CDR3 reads CASGSTPSIHF. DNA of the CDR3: TGTGCCAGTGGTTCGACACCTTCAATTCATTTT. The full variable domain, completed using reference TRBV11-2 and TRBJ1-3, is EAGVAQSPRYKIIEKRQSVAFWCNPISGHATLYWYQQILGQGPKLLIQFQNNGVVDDSQLPKDRFSAERLKGVDSTLKIQPAKLEDSAVYLCASGSTPSIHFGEGSWLTVV.

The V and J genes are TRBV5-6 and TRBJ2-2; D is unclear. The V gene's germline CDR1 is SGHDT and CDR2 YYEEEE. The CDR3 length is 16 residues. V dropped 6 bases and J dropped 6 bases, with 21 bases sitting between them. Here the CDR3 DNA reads TGTGCCAGCAATTTGGCCATGGCCGAACCCCCCGGGGAGCTGTTTTTT. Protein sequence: CASNLAMAEPPGELFF.

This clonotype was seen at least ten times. The CDR3 sequence: CASSLTGGGKNEQFF. CDR3 nucleotides: TGTGCCAGCAGTTTGACGGGGGGGGGGAAGAATGAGCAGTTCTTC. V usage is TRBV12-3 or TRBV12-4 and J usage is TRBJ2-1; 8 bases are a match to TRBD2. The CDR3 has 15 residues. V was pared by 3 bases and J by 7 bases, with 8 bases of the junction left unmatched.

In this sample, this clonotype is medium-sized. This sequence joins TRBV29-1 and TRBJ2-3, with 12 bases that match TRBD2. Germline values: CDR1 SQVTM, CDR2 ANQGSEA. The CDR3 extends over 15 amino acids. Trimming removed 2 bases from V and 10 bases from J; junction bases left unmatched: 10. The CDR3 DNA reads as TGCAGCGTTGAAACCGGGACTAGCGGGCTTCGTCCGCAGTATTTT. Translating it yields CSVETGTSGLRPQYF.

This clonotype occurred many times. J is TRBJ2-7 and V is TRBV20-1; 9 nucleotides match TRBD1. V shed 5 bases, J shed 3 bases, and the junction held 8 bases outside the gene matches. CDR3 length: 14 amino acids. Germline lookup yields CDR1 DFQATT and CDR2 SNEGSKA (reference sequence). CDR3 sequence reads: CSAGVPGQGYEQYF. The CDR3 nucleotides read TGCAGTGCTGGAGTCCCGGGACAGGGCTACGAGCAGTACTTC.

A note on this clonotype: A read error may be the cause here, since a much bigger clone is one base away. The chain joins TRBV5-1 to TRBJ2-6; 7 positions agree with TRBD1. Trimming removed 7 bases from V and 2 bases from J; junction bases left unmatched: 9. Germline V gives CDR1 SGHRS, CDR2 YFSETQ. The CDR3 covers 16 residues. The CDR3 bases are TGCGCCAGCGGCTCGATAGACAGGGCTGGGGCCAACGTCCTGACTTTC. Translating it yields CASGSIDRAGANVLTF.